Listed below are T cell receptor beta chains from one sample, sequenced in a study of OX40 agonist ivuxolimab in advanced cancers. Clones were read by immunoSEQ multiplex PCR, and TCRdb kept only the in-frame ones, dropping some. The data show fewer than 200,000 clones, with roughly 94% seen just once and about 0.31% held by the top ten. The sample consisted of CD4+ or CD8+ T cells sorted from blood, taken in a trial of the OX40 agonist ivuxolimab. The receptors shown here come from an adult with an advanced solid tumor such as melanoma, head and neck, liver or kidney cancer. Both conserved end residues are part of each CDR3. The order of the fields is V gene, J gene, clone size, D gene, CDR3 DNA, CDR3 protein. The D gene is left open where the match is weak. Part of the rows lack a size; the others show once, few, many or a class for expanded clones.

TRBV28	TRBJ2-5	.	TRBD1	TGTGCCAGCAGTTCTACAGGGGGCGCGTCTGAGACCCAGTACTTC	CASSSTGGASETQYF
TRBV7-2	TRBJ2-7	once	.	TGTGCCAGCAGCTTTGGACACGTCTCCTACGAGCAGTACTTC	CASSFGHVSYEQYF
TRBV6-5	TRBJ1-2	.	.	TGTGCCACCAGCTCGAACTATGGCTACACCTTC	CATSSNYGYTF
TRBV7-2	TRBJ2-7	.	.	TGTGCCAGCAGCTTAGCGCGCTACGAGCAGTACTTC	CASSLARYEQYF
TRBV18	TRBJ2-1	.	.	TGTGCCAGCTCACCAATAGAATACAATGAGCAGTTCTTC	CASSPIEYNEQFF
TRBV19	TRBJ1-5	.	.	TGTGCCAGTAGCAAATCCGGGACACTATATCAGGCCCAGCATTTT	CASSKSGTLYQAQHF
TRBV5-1	TRBJ1-2	.	.	TGCGCCAGCAGCTGGAATGGGGACTTAAGATCCTATGGCTACACCTTC	CASSWNGDLRSYGYTF
TRBV5-1	TRBJ2-7	once	TRBD2	TGCGCCAGCAGCCGCGGGGGGGCCGAATCCTACGAGCAGTACTTC	CASSRGGAESYEQYF
TRBV12-5	TRBJ1-4	.	.	TGTGCTAGTGGTTTCGGCCAACTGCGGATTAATGAAAAACTGTTTTTT	CASGFGQLRINEKLFF
TRBV18	TRBJ1-1	.	TRBD1	TGTGCCAGCTCCTGGGGACAGGCTATGAACACTGAAGCTTTCTTT	CASSWGQAMNTEAFF
TRBV7-2	TRBJ2-7	.	.	TGTGCCAGCACCCAGGGGGCGGGAGGATGGCAGTACTTC	CASTQGAGGWQYF
TRBV28	TRBJ1-2	.	.	TGTGCCAGCAGTTCCCCGGGGGGACACCAAAGACGGGACTACACCTTC	CASSSPGGHQRRDYTF
TRBV5-6	TRBJ1-3	.	TRBD1	TGTGCCAGCAGCCCCGGGACAGGGCAACACACCATATATTTT	CASSPGTGQHTIYF
TRBV10-1	TRBJ2-7	.	TRBD1	TGCGCCAGCAGTGAGGGGACAGGGTACTACGAGCAGTACTTC	CASSEGTGYYEQYF
TRBV18	TRBJ2-5	.	.	TGTGCCAGCTCACCACGTGAGGAGACCCAGTACTTC	CASSPREETQYF
TRBV27	TRBJ1-2	once	TRBD1	TGTGCCAGCAGGACAGGGGACCGGCGAGGCTACACCTTC	CASRTGDRRGYTF
TRBV18	TRBJ1-1	.	.	TGTGCCAGCTCAAACCAGGTGAACACTGAAGCTTTCTTT	CASSNQVNTEAFF
TRBV27	TRBJ2-5	.	TRBD2	TGTGCCAGCAGTCCGACTCTAGCGGGTAAAGAGACCCAGTACTTC	CASSPTLAGKETQYF
TRBV7-9	TRBJ2-3	once	TRBD2	TGTGCCAGGGGGGAACTAGCGGGAGTGGTTGATACGCAGTATTTT	CARGELAGVVDTQYF
TRBV5-1	TRBJ1-1	.	.	TGCGCCAGCAGCCCCCCCCGGGGGACAAACACTGAAGCTTTCTTT	CASSPPRGTNTEAFF
TRBV5-1	TRBJ1-5	.	.	TGCGCCAGCAGCCCTGGGATCGTCAATCAGCCCCAGCATTTT	CASSPGIVNQPQHF
TRBV29-1	TRBJ1-2	.	TRBD1	TGCAGCACCGGGACAGGGGTCGGCTATGGCTACACCTTC	CSTGTGVGYGYTF
TRBV21-1	TRBJ2-5	.	.	TGTGCCAGCATCGAAAGGGGCCCGGGACAGGGGTGTTCGCCAGAGACCCAGTACTTC	CASIERGPGQGCSPETQYF
TRBV18	TRBJ1-2	.	.	TGTGCCAGCTCACCACCAGCAGGGTACCATGGCTACACCTTC	CASSPPAGYHGYTF
TRBV7-9	TRBJ1-1	once	.	TGTGCCAGCCGTAAAGTCTCCCGGGACACTGAAGCTTTCTTT	CASRKVSRDTEAFF
TRBV7-9	TRBJ1-3	.	.	TGTGCCAGCAGCTTATTGATGGGCCAGGGTGGAAACACCATATATTTT	CASSLLMGQGGNTIYF
TRBV9	TRBJ2-5	.	.	TGTGCCAGCAGCGTAGACCCGTCGATACTCCAAGAGACCCAGTACTTC	CASSVDPSILQETQYF
TRBV19	TRBJ1-1	.	.	TGTGCCAGTAGTAAGTGGGAAGGTAACACTGAAGCTTTCTTT	CASSKWEGNTEAFF
TRBV9	TRBJ2-3	.	.	TGTGCCAGCAGCGTAGGTATTGACAGAGGCACAGATACGCAGTATTTT	CASSVGIDRGTDTQYF